These T cell receptor beta chains were read from a single sample in a study of blood T cells in healthy people across ages. TCRdb independently ran MiXCR on the 5' RACE reads; one entry per CDR3 protein. This table holds about 640,000 distinct CDR3 sequences, roughly three fifths found once. The sample taken for sequencing was blood. All receptors come from a man in his fifties or sixties in good health. Both conserved end residues are part of each CDR3. A D gene is named only where the DNA matches it firmly. Size tells how often a clone was seen (once, few, many) or the class of an expanded clone, and some rows leave it out.

size	V	J	D	DNA	CDR3
NA	TRBV4-1	TRBJ1-5	TRBD1	TGCGCCAGCAGCCAACCGGCCGGGACAGGGGGCGCGCAGCCCCAGCATTTT	CASSQPAGTGGAQPQHF
NA	TRBV3-1	TRBJ2-1	NA	TGTGCCAGCAGCCAAGCCGGGACGGAACACAATGAGCAGTTCTTC	CASSQAGTEHNEQFF
NA	TRBV12-3/TRBV12-4	TRBJ2-3	TRBD1	TGTGCCAGCAGTTTAGGTCGGACAGGGGGAGGCACAGATACGCAGTATTTT	CASSLGRTGGGTDTQYF
NA	TRBV12-3/TRBV12-4	TRBJ2-3	NA	TGTGCCGCTAGAGGGGGGACAGATACGCAGTATTTT	CAARGGTDTQYF
NA	TRBV28	TRBJ2-5	NA	TGTGCCAGCAATCCCCCACTTGGGGCAGGGGTAGGGGCCCAGTACTTC	CASNPPLGAGVGAQYF
NA	TRBV12-3/TRBV12-4	TRBJ1-2	TRBD1	TGTGCCAGCAGCAACGGACAGGTTTATGGCTACACCTTC	CASSNGQVYGYTF
NA	TRBV9	TRBJ2-5	TRBD2	TGTGCCAGCAGCGGGGGTAGCGGGGGTTTTCAAGAGACCCAGTACTTC	CASSGGSGGFQETQYF
NA	TRBV24-1	TRBJ2-3	NA	TGTGCCACCAGCGACGTCACAGGGAGGGATACGCAGTATTTT	CATSDVTGRDTQYF
NA	TRBV7-2	TRBJ2-5	TRBD2	TGTGCCAGCAGCTTAACCGGACTAGCAGAGGAGACCCAGTACTTC	CASSLTGLAEETQYF
NA	TRBV20-1	TRBJ2-3	TRBD2	TGCAGTGCTTCACAGACACTAGCGGGTGGGGCCGTGGATACGCAGTATTTT	CSASQTLAGGAVDTQYF
NA	TRBV2	TRBJ1-2	NA	TGTGCCAGCAGTGAAAGTAGGGGGGACGGCTACACCTTC	CASSESRGDGYTF
NA	TRBV6-6	TRBJ2-1	TRBD2	TGTGCCAGCAGTAAATCAAGGCGGCGGGGGGCCCCGGATGAGCAGTTCTTC	CASSKSRRRGAPDEQFF
few	TRBV15	TRBJ2-3	NA	TGTGCCACCAATACAGGGTTGGTGGCAGATACGCAGTATTTT	CATNTGLVADTQYF
NA	TRBV5-6	TRBJ2-5	TRBD1	TGTGCCAGCAGCAAGACAGGGGCGATGGAGACCCAGTACTTC	CASSKTGAMETQYF
few	TRBV7-2	TRBJ1-2	NA	TGTGCCAGCAGCTTGGGGACAAGATCTAACTATGGCTACACCTTC	CASSLGTRSNYGYTF
NA	TRBV7-2	TRBJ2-7	TRBD1	TGTGCCAGCAGCTTCCCAGGGGGCTACGAGCAGTACTTC	CASSFPGGYEQYF
NA	TRBV7-9	TRBJ1-2	NA	TGTGCCAGCAGCTTAGAGGATGGATATGGCTACACCTTC	CASSLEDGYGYTF
NA	TRBV7-9	TRBJ2-5	NA	TGTGCCAGCAGCTTAAGGTGGGCAGATGCCCAAGAGACCCAGTACTTC	CASSLRWADAQETQYF
NA	TRBV12-3/TRBV12-4	TRBJ2-5	NA	TGTGCCAGCAGTCCAAGGACCGACGAAGAGACCCAGTACTTC	CASSPRTDEETQYF
NA	TRBV7-2	TRBJ2-7	TRBD2	TGTGCCAGCAGAAAACTAGCGGGGGGGCCCTACGAGCAGTACTTC	CASRKLAGGPYEQYF
NA	TRBV12-3/TRBV12-4	TRBJ2-5	TRBD1	TGTGCCAGCAGCCCCGGGACAGGGTTACAAGCGGTCAGGTACTTC	CASSPGTGLQAVRYF
NA	TRBV2	TRBJ2-4	TRBD1	TGTGCCAGTCCCGGGACAGGCGGGACGGGAGCCAAAAACATTCAGTACTTC	CASPGTGGTGAKNIQYF
NA	TRBV7-9	TRBJ2-7	NA	TGTGCCAGCAGCTTTTCCCGTACCTCCTACGAGCAGTACTTC	CASSFSRTSYEQYF
NA	TRBV6-2/TRBV6-3	TRBJ2-1	NA	TGTGCCAGCAGCCGCAACCGAGGGGAAATCGGACTTAATGAGCAGTTCTTC	CASSRNRGEIGLNEQFF
few	TRBV6-2/TRBV6-3	TRBJ2-1	NA	TGTGCCAGCAGTTACTCGCAAAACAATGAGCAGTTCTTC	CASSYSQNNEQFF
few	TRBV4-2	TRBJ1-2	NA	TGTGCCAGCAGCCAAGATCCCGGAGGCTACACCTTC	CASSQDPGGYTF
NA	TRBV10-3	TRBJ1-6	TRBD1	TGTGCCATCAGTGGAGGGGGGTCGAACAGGGGATCACCCCTCCACTTT	CAISGGGSNRGSPLHF
once	TRBV20-1	TRBJ2-1	TRBD1	TGCAGAGCCGCCGGGACAGGGACCCAGGTGCAGTTCTTC	CRAAGTGTQVQFF
NA	TRBV12-3/TRBV12-4	TRBJ1-2	NA	TGTGCCAGCAGTCCCGGGCTTTCCCTCTATGGCTACACCTTC	CASSPGLSLYGYTF
NA	TRBV7-9	TRBJ2-5	NA	TGTGCCAGCAGCTTAGTAGGGTCTGAGACCCAGTACTTC	CASSLVGSETQYF
NA	TRBV29-1	TRBJ2-1	TRBD1	TGCAGCGTTTCTAAGGGCCCCGGGACAGGGTCGAATGAGCAGTTCTTC	CSVSKGPGTGSNEQFF
many	TRBV29-1	TRBJ2-6	NA	TGCAGCGTTGAGGGAGGTCTGGCTGGGGCCAACGTCCTGACTTTC	CSVEGGLAGANVLTF
NA	TRBV9	TRBJ2-1	NA	TGTGCCAGCAGCGTCGCTGCTCGGGGCCTCGCGGGACATGAGCAGTTCTTC	CASSVAARGLAGHEQFF
NA	TRBV5-1	TRBJ2-2	NA	TGCGCCAGCAGCCTGGACAGAGCAACCGGGGAGCTGTTTTTT	CASSLDRATGELFF
NA	TRBV21-1	TRBJ2-3	NA	TGTGCCAGCTCCCAGTGGAGGGGGCAAGATACGCAGTATTTT	CASSQWRGQDTQYF
once	TRBV4-1	TRBJ1-2	NA	TGCGCCAGCAGCCCGACCTCGGGAGGACGGGGCTATGGCTACACCTTC	CASSPTSGGRGYGYTF
once	TRBV9	TRBJ1-1	NA	TGTGCCAGCAGCGGTGGGGGGGGGGAGAACACTGAAGCTTTCTTT	CASSGGGGENTEAFF
NA	TRBV5-1	TRBJ2-5	NA	TGCGCCAGCAGCTTGGATGTTGGCCCACAGACCCAGTACTTC	CASSLDVGPQTQYF
NA	TRBV7-8	TRBJ2-5	TRBD2	TGTGCCAGCAGCTTAGACAGCGGGGGGGCTCAAGAGACCCAGTACTTC	CASSLDSGGAQETQYF
NA	TRBV29-1	TRBJ2-5	NA	TGCAGCGTTAACTGGGGGGCCCAAGAGACCCAGTACTTC	CSVNWGAQETQYF
NA	TRBV24-1	TRBJ2-3	NA	TGTGCCACCAGTGATTTGCAGCCCCCCACAGATACGCAGTATTTT	CATSDLQPPTDTQYF
few	TRBV6-6	TRBJ2-3	NA	TGTGCCAGCAGTTACTCAGGGTCACCCGATACGCAGTATTTT	CASSYSGSPDTQYF
few	TRBV29-1	TRBJ2-5	TRBD2	TGCAGCGTTGACGGCGGGACTAGCGGAACACGGACTATCCAAGAGACCCAGTACTTC	CSVDGGTSGTRTIQETQYF
few	TRBV7-2	TRBJ2-7	NA	TGTGCCAGCAGCCCAAAAACAGTTCCCTACGAGCAGTACTTC	CASSPKTVPYEQYF
few	TRBV28	TRBJ2-5	NA	TGTGCCAGCAGCTCAGCGGTTCAAGAGACCCAGTACTTC	CASSSAVQETQYF
NA	TRBV18	TRBJ1-2	NA	TGTGCCAGCTCACCAGGCACTAACCATGGCTACACCTTC	CASSPGTNHGYTF
NA	TRBV7-9	TRBJ2-1	NA	TGTGCCAGCAGCTTAGCTCAGAGAAATGAGCAGTTCTTC	CASSLAQRNEQFF
NA	TRBV6-1	TRBJ1-2	TRBD1	TGTGCCAGCAGAACGTCCCGGGACAGGGACCCTAACTATGGCTACACCTTC	CASRTSRDRDPNYGYTF
few	TRBV29-1	TRBJ2-5	NA	TGCAGCGTTGTCGGGGATTTAGAGACCCAGTACTTC	CSVVGDLETQYF
NA	TRBV12-3/TRBV12-4	TRBJ2-5	TRBD2	TGTGCCAGCGGGACTAGCGAAGAGACCCAGTACTTC	CASGTSEETQYF
NA	TRBV4-2	TRBJ1-1	NA	TGTGCCCGCAGCCAAGACGGGAAAAACACTGAAGCTTTCTTT	CARSQDGKNTEAFF
NA	TRBV5-1	TRBJ2-1	NA	TGCGCCAGCAGCTTGGTCCCAGGGACTCCTTACAATGGGCAGTTCTTC	CASSLVPGTPYNGQFF
NA	TRBV5-5	TRBJ1-4	NA	TGTGCCAGCAGCTTGGTGACAGCCGAAAAACTGTTTTTT	CASSLVTAEKLFF
NA	TRBV7-2	TRBJ1-1	TRBD1	TGTGCCAGCAGACCCGACAGGGGAATAACTGAAGCTTTCTTT	CASRPDRGITEAFF
once	TRBV7-2	TRBJ1-5	NA	TGTGCCAGCAGCACCCAGAATCAGCCCCAGCATTTT	CASSTQNQPQHF
NA	TRBV10-3	TRBJ2-1	NA	TGTGCCACCTCGGGGCGGGGCCGAGGGGATGAGCAGTTCTTC	CATSGRGRGDEQFF
NA	TRBV12-3/TRBV12-4	TRBJ2-3	NA	TGTGCCAGCAGCCTAGGCCCCAGACGGGGGACAGATACGCAGTATTTT	CASSLGPRRGTDTQYF
NA	TRBV4-1	TRBJ2-1	TRBD2	TGCGCCAGCAGCCACTCAACTAGCGGGGGGAATAGGGATGAGCAGTTCTTC	CASSHSTSGGNRDEQFF
NA	TRBV12-3/TRBV12-4	TRBJ2-3	NA	TGTGCCAGCAGTTTCGACTCGTTCGGAGATACGCAGTATTTT	CASSFDSFGDTQYF